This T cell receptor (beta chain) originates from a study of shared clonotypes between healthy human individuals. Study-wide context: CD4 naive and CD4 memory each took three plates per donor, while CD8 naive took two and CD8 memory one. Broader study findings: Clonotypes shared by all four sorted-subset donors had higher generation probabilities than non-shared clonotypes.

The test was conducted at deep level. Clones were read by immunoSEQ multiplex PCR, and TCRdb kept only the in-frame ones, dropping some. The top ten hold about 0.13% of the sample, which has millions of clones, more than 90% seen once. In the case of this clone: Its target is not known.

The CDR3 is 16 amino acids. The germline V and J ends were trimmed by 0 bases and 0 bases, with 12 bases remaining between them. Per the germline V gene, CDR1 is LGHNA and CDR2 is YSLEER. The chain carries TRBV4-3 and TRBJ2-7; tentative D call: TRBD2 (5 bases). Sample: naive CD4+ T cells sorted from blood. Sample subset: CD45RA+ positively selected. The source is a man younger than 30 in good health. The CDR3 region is CASSQDASRSSYEQYF. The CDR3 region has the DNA TGCGCCAGCAGCCAAGATGCTAGCAGGAGCTCCTACGAGCAGTACTTC.